Below, 27 T cell receptor beta chains from the same sample are listed, as sequenced in a study of regulatory T cells in long-lasting Graves disease. Arm-PCR of CDR3 regions with iRepertoire HTBI primers generated TCR beta libraries. One entry per CDR3 protein results from TCRdb running MiXCR on the multiplex PCR reads. The sample lists around 400,000 distinct CDR3 sequences; roughly a sixth were seen once. The time point was: newly diagnosed GD, antithyroid drugs for less than 3 months. The TCR library was made from RNA that had been extracted from PBMCs in TRIzol. This specimen was peripheral blood mononuclear cells (PBMCs), taken at new diagnosis, from a patient treated with antithyroid drugs. The receptors stem from a female donor with Graves disease.

This clonotype was seen repeatedly, ten times or more. The chain couples TRBV4-1 to TRBJ2-7; D may be TRBD2 (6 bases). Between the trimmed V and J ends, which lost 1 base and 1 base, there was a span of 11 bases. Germline-derived CDR1 and CDR2 are MGHRA and YSYEKL. The CDR3 length is 15 residues. The CDR3 DNA reads TGCGCCAGCAGCCAAGGGGGAGGTCTATCCTACGAGCAGTACTTC. Translation: CASSQGGGLSYEQYF.

This clonotype was recorded many times. V gene TRBV11-2 combines with J gene TRBJ1-1, with 7 bases fitting TRBD1. The germline V gene has CDR1 SGHAT and CDR2 FQNNGV. The length of the CDR3 is 18 residues. V dropped 2 bases and J dropped 0; count of bases not matched to a gene: 12. The CDR3 is CASSLLVVGGLMNTEAFF. CDR3 in DNA: TGTGCCAGCAGCTTACTGGTGGTAGGGGGCCTCATGAACACTGAAGCTTTCTTT.

This clonotype was counted at least ten times. The chain carries TRBV20-1 and TRBJ2-2; TRBD2 matches 8 bases. Germline V gives CDR1 DFQATT, CDR2 SNEGSKA (reference sequence). This CDR3 is 15 amino acids long. The DNA of the CDR3 is TGCAGAACGAAAAGGGGAGCGGGAGAATCCGGGGAGCTGTTTTTT. Translation gives CRTKRGAGESGELFF.

This clonotype was seen a few times. This chain's CDR3 is CASSDAGIREKLFF. In DNA form, the CDR3 reads TGTGCCAGTAGTGATGCAGGGATCAGAGAAAAACTGTTTTTT. The V and J genes are TRBV19 and TRBJ1-4, with D possibly being TRBD1 (5 bases). Trimming cost V 5 bases and J 8 bases, with 15 bases left between them. This CDR3 spans 14 amino acids. CDR1 and CDR2 (germline): LNHDA, SQIVND (reference sequence).

This clonotype was seen at least ten times. The rearrangement uses TRBV11-2 and TRBJ2-2, with 8 bases that match TRBD1. With 5 bases clipped from V and 0 bases from J, the junction kept 5 bases outside the gene matches. The CDR3 has 16 residues. Germline loops: CDR1 SGHAT, CDR2 FQNNGV. DNA for the CDR3: TGTGCCAGCAGCGGACGGGACAGGACGAACACCGGGGAGCTGTTTTTT. Encoded protein: CASSGRDRTNTGELFF.

This clonotype was detected many times. The genes are TRBV2 and TRBJ2-2, with D perhaps matching TRBD1 (5 bases). Germline V gene data show CDR1 as SNHLY and CDR2 as FYNNEI. Trimming stripped 2 bases from V and 0 bases from J, with 10 bases between. This CDR3 contains 16 residues. The CDR3 sequence: CASSEWKGANTGELFF. For the CDR3, the DNA is TGTGCCAGCAGTGAATGGAAAGGGGCGAACACCGGGGAGCTGTTTTTT.

Ten or more counts support this clonotype. The J gene is TRBJ2-3, the V gene TRBV28, with TRBD2 identical over 9 bases. The CDR3 spans 20 residues. J was trimmed by 3 bases and V by 3 bases; bases with no gene match: 19. Germline V gene lookup returns CDR1 MDHEN and CDR2 SYDVKM. The CDR3 DNA is TGTGCCAGCAGTTTTTTATCATTCGCGGGAGGGCCGGAGAAAACAGATACGCAGTATTTT. It encodes CASSFLSFAGGPEKTDTQYF.

This clonotype came up many times. The chain links TRBV12-3 or TRBV12-4 to TRBJ1-5, with TRBD1 as a possible D gene (5 bases). The CDR3 loop spans 17 amino acids. The V end was cut by 2 bases, the J end by 0 bases, with 14 bases between. CDR3 DNA: TGTGCCAGCAGTTTAAGGGTTGGGGCACGTAGCAATCAGCCCCAGCATTTT. As protein: CASSLRVGARSNQPQHF.

This clonotype has ten or more counts. The V gene is TRBV12-3 or TRBV12-4, the J gene TRBJ1-2; 10 bases are shared with TRBD1. The V segment lost 4 bases and the J segment 8 bases; nucleotides outside the gene matches: 7. The CDR3 loop spans 14 amino acids. DNA for the CDR3: TGTGCCAGCAGTTGGGGACAGGGGAACGGCGGCTACACCTTC. Encoded protein: CASSWGQGNGGYTF.

This clonotype was detected many times. The chain employs TRBV27 and TRBJ2-1; 7 positions match TRBD1. Germline CDR1 and CDR2: MNHEY and SMNVEV (reference sequence). The length of the CDR3 is 14 residues. Germline trimming cut 5 bases from V and 4 bases from J; bases unmatched to any gene: 5. The CDR3: CASSPDRAYNEQFF. In DNA form, the CDR3 reads TGTGCCAGCAGTCCTGACAGGGCTTACAATGAGCAGTTCTTC.

The chain uses TRBV20-1 and TRBJ2-7; tentative D call: TRBD2 (6 bases). The CDR3 length is 15 residues. Deletions cut 6 bases from V and 1 base from J, with 19 bases between. Germline assignment: CDR1 DFQATT and CDR2 SNEGSKA (reference sequence). The CDR3 DNA sequence: TGCAGTGCCCCCTCCCGGCTAGCGTCTTCCTACGAGCAGTACTTC. It is translated as CSAPSRLASSYEQYF.

In this sample, this clonotype turned up many times. This sequence joins TRBV12-3 or TRBV12-4 and TRBJ1-4; the match to TRBD1 covers 12 bases. CDR3 size: 15 residues. V lost 5 bases, J lost 8 bases, and 6 bases stayed unmatched. CDR3 nucleotides: TGTGCCAGCAGTCCAGGGACAGGGGGCCGAGAAAAACTGTTTTTT. It codes for CASSPGTGGREKLFF.

This clonotype was picked up many times. The J gene is TRBJ2-2, the V gene TRBV29-1, with D maybe TRBD2 (5 bases). From germline, CDR1 is SQVTM and CDR2 ANQGSEA. Trimming took off 4 bases at V and 1 base at J, with 7 bases between the two ends. This CDR3 has 13 residues. CDR3 residues: CSVGSGNTGELFF. CDR3 nucleotides: TGCAGCGTTGGAAGCGGGAACACCGGGGAGCTGTTTTTT.

This clonotype has ten or more counts. The V call is TRBV6-5, the J call TRBJ2-2, with D perhaps assigned TRBD1 or TRBD2 (6 bases each). The V gene's germline CDR1 is MNHEY and CDR2 SVGAGI. This CDR3 region has 15 residues. V was clipped by 4 bases and J by 4 bases, with 13 bases between them. This CDR3 reads CASSSEGGVTGELFF. CDR3 coding DNA: TGTGCCAGCAGTTCCGAGGGGGGAGTCACCGGGGAGCTGTTTTTT.

This clonotype was counted ten times or more. V and J are TRBV7-9 and TRBJ2-5; TRBD2 matches 9 bases. Germline CDR1 and CDR2: SEHNR and FQNEAQ (reference sequence). V was pared by 4 bases and J by 5 bases, with 17 bases of the junction left unmatched. This CDR3 region has 18 residues. The CDR3, as DNA: TGTGCCAGCAGCTCCGGGTTGGGCGGACAGCGGGGGGTGGAGACCCAGTACTTC. Protein: CASSSGLGGQRGVETQYF.

This clonotype was seen repeatedly, ten times or more. The gene calls are TRBV12-3 or TRBV12-4 and TRBJ2-7, with D maybe TRBD1 (6 bases). V lost 5 bases, J lost 4 bases, and 18 bases lay in between. The CDR3 is made up of 15 amino acids. The CDR3 nucleotides are TGTGCCAGCAGTGAACAGACAGGAGTCGTTTACGAGCAGTACTTC. As protein: CASSEQTGVVYEQYF.

This clonotype was observed many times. The chain carries TRBV20-1 and TRBJ1-2; the match to TRBD1 covers 8 bases. V trimming: 4 bases; J trimming: 8 bases; junction bases outside the gene matches: 9. This CDR3 is built from 13 residues. CDR1 is DFQATT and CDR2 is SNEGSKA in the germline V gene (reference sequence). CDR3 bases: TGCAGTGCTACAGGGGGCGCGGGTGTCGGCTACACCTTC. Its protein product is CSATGGAGVGYTF.

The chain carries TRBV28 and TRBJ2-3, with 9 bases aligning to TRBD2. This CDR3 is 15 amino acids long. Germline trimming cut 4 bases from V and 4 bases from J; bases unmatched to any gene: 6. Germline V gives CDR1 MDHEN, CDR2 SYDVKM. The CDR3 sequence: CASSSRGGAPDTQYF. For the CDR3, the DNA is TGTGCCAGCAGTTCGCGGGGGGGGGCCCCAGATACGCAGTATTTT. The entire variable domain, with the rest obtained from reference TRBV28 and TRBJ2-3, is as follows: DVKVTQSSRYLVKRTGEKVFLECVQDMDHENMFWYRQDPGLGLRLIYFSYDVKMKEKGDIPEGYSVSREKKERFSLILESASTNQTSMYLCASSSRGGAPDTQYFGPGTRLTVL.

This rearrangement joins TRBV9 to TRBJ2-2; 7 bases match TRBD2. The CDR3 contains 14 residues. Germline values: CDR1 SGDLS, CDR2 YYNGEE. V shed 3 bases, J shed 7 bases, and the junction held 6 bases outside the gene matches. CDR3 amino acids: CASSAPGGNGELFF. In nucleotides, the CDR3 is TGTGCCAGCAGCGCCCCGGGGGGTAACGGGGAGCTGTTTTTT. Together with reference TRBV9 and TRBJ2-2, the CDR3 gives the full variable domain: DSGVTQTPKHLITATGQRVTLRCSPRSGDLSVYWYQQSLDQGLQFLIQYYNGEERAKGNILERFSAQQFPDLHSELNLSSLELGDSALYFCASSAPGGNGELFFGEGSRLTVL.

The sample holds many counts of this clonotype. The chain uses TRBV11-1 and TRBJ2-7, with D perhaps matching TRBD1 (5 bases). This CDR3 has 16 amino acids. Trimming left V 6 bases short and J 1 base short, with 19 bases between. Germline V CDR1 and CDR2: SGHAT, FQDESV (reference sequence). The CDR3 DNA is TGTGCCAGCAGGCGTGGGGCAGGAACCAATTCCTACGAGCAGTACTTC. It specifies CASRRGAGTNSYEQYF.

This clonotype was recorded a few times. V is TRBV15 and J is TRBJ1-1; D unresolved. This CDR3 contains 14 residues. With 1 base removed from V and 0 bases from J, the gap between germline ends came to 6 bases. Germline CDR1 is LNHNV and CDR2 is YYDKDF (reference sequence). In nucleotides, the CDR3 is TGTGCCACCAGCAGAGGGACGATGAACACTGAAGCTTTCTTT. Its translation is CATSRGTMNTEAFF.

The chain is built from TRBV28 and TRBJ2-7; 12 positions agree with TRBD2. This CDR3 contains 17 residues. V dropped 7 bases and J dropped 0; count of bases not matched to a gene: 10. Germline V gene lookup returns CDR1 MDHEN and CDR2 SYDVKM. Here the CDR3 reads CASTGHTSGRHSYEQYF. In DNA form, the CDR3 reads TGTGCCAGCACGGGCCACACTAGCGGGAGGCACTCCTACGAGCAGTACTTC.

For the CDR3, the DNA is TGCAGCGTTGCGGTAGGGGCTAGTAATTCACCCCTCCACTTT. Translated: CSVAVGASNSPLHF. The chain combines TRBV29-1 with TRBJ1-6; tentatively, D is TRBD1 (5 bases). This CDR3 spans 14 amino acids. Per germline, CDR1 SQVTM and CDR2 ANQGSEA. V shed 4 bases and J shed 6 bases, with 13 bases lying between them. The complete variable domain, with remaining parts taken from reference TRBV29-1 and TRBJ1-6, reads SAVISQKPSRDICQRGTSLTIQCQVDSQVTMMFWYRQQPGQSLTLIATANQGSEATYESGFVIDKFPISRPNLTFSTLTVSNMSPEDSSIYLCSVAVGASNSPLHFGNGTRLTVT.

The sample holds many counts of this clonotype. This sequence joins TRBV3-1 and TRBJ1-1; possibly TRBD1 for D (5 bases). The CDR3 has 14 residues. Germline CDR1 is LGHDT and CDR2 is YNNKEL (reference sequence). The V and J ends lost 3 bases and 7 bases respectively, with 15 bases between them. CDR3 nucleotide sequence: TGTGCCAGCAGCCAGAGGCAGGGCCTTATTGAAGCTTTCTTT. As protein: CASSQRQGLIEAFF.

This clonotype came up many times. The gene calls are TRBV20-1 and TRBJ2-7; D remains unclear. CDR3 length equals 17 residues. Trimming took off 0 bases at V and 3 bases at J, with 21 bases between the two ends. Germline CDR1 reads DFQATT; CDR2 reads SNEGSKA (reference sequence). As DNA, the CDR3 is TGCAGTGCTAGAGATTGGTCGCGGCAGCCGCTCGACTACGAGCAGTACTTC. Translation: CSARDWSRQPLDYEQYF.

The gene calls are TRBV7-2 and TRBJ2-2; TRBD2 aligns across 10 bases. The CDR3 runs 17 residues. Trimming removed 1 base from V and 1 base from J; junction bases left unmatched: 3. From germline, CDR1 is SGHTA and CDR2 FQGNSA. CDR3 protein: CASSLVLAGGNTGELFF. The CDR3 coding sequence is TGTGCCAGCAGCTTAGTCTTAGCGGGAGGGAACACCGGGGAGCTGTTTTTT. Variable domain in full (rest from reference TRBV7-2 and TRBJ2-2): GAGVSQSPSNKVTEKGKDVELRCDPISGHTALYWYRQSLGQGLEFLIYFQGNSAPDKSGLPSDRFSAERTGGSVSTLTIQRTQQEDSAVYLCASSLVLAGGNTGELFFGEGSRLTVL.

This clonotype showed up many times. The rearrangement uses TRBV6-5 and TRBJ1-1; D gene ambiguous. The germline V gene has CDR1 MNHEY and CDR2 SVGAGI. This CDR3 comprises 11 residues. The V and J ends lost 4 bases and 2 bases respectively, with 2 bases between them. The DNA for the CDR3 is TGTGCCAGCAGTTCCAACACTGAAGCTTTCTTT. Its translation is CASSSNTEAFF.